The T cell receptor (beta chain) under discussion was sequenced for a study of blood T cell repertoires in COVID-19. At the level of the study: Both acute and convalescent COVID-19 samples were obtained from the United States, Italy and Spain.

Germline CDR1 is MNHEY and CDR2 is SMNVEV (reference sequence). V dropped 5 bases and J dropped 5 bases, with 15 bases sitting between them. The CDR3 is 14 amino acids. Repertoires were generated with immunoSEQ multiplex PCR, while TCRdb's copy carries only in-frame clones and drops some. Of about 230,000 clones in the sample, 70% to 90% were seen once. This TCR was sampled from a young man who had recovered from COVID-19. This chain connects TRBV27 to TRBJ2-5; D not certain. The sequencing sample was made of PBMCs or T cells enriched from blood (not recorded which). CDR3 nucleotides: TGTGCCAGCAGTCCCCATAGCCTTAGGGAGACCCAGTACTTC. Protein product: CASSPHSLRETQYF.